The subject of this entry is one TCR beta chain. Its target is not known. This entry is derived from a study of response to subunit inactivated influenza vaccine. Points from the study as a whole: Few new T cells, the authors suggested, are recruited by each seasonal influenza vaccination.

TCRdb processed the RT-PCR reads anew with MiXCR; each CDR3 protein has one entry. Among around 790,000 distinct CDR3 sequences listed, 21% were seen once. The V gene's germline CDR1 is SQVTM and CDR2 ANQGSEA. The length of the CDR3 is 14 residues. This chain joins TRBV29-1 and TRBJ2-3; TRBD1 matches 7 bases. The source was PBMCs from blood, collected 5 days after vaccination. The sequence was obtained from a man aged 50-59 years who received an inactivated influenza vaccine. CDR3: CIVGRQGNTDTQYF. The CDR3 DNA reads TGCATCGTCGGCAGACAGGGCAACACAGATACGCAGTATTTT.